The clone carrying this T cell receptor beta chain was counted at least ten times. Antigen: not known. The CDR3 covers 14 residues. V dropped 0 bases and J dropped 0 bases, with 4 bases sitting between them. Germline CDR1 reads SGHTA; CDR2 reads FQGNSA. The data belong to a study of T cell repertoires in cytomegalovirus infection. For the study at large: Researchers turned to recently identified HLA-C-restricted CMV epitopes as well as well-studied HLA-B-restricted ones.

Using its own MiXCR run on the reads, TCRdb lists one record per CDR3 protein. The table records approximately 1,000,000 distinct CDR3 sequences, less than 35% of them present only once. The study, taken as a whole, reports: HLA-C-restricted TCR beta clonotypes specific for CMV led the ex vivo response.

This receptor was obtained from a human donor in good health (CMV status not recorded). Some clones in this sample may be carry-over from other donors' samples. This chain uses TRBV7-2 with TRBJ2-3; no reliable D call. The source was cultured CD8+ T cells from PBMCs, collected from culture after CMV antigen stimulation. In DNA form, the CDR3 reads TGTGCCAGCAGCTTAGCTTGGAGCACAGATACGCAGTATTTT. It yields the protein CASSLAWSTDTQYF.